The 21 T cell receptor beta chains listed next were all sequenced from one sample in a study of T cell repertoires in cytomegalovirus infection. TCRdb recomputed calls from the reads with MiXCR, one row per CDR3 protein. The data hold approximately 990,000 distinct CDR3 sequences, with around 32% observed a single time. These receptors are not linked to any known antigen. This sample comprised cultured CD8+ T cells from PBMCs, obtained from culture after CMV antigen stimulation. Receptors were obtained from a human donor in good health (CMV status not recorded). Some clones in this sample may be carry-over from other donors' samples.

This clonotype has more than one count but fewer than ten. The genes are TRBV6-2 or TRBV6-3 and TRBJ2-2, with 7 bases lining up with TRBD2. Trimming removed 2 bases from V and 4 bases from J; junction bases left unmatched: 7. CDR1 is MNHEY and CDR2 is SVGEGT in the germline V gene. This CDR3 is built from 16 residues. The CDR3 here is CASSYELAELTGELFF. The CDR3 bases are TGTGCCAGCAGTTACGAGCTAGCGGAGCTCACCGGGGAGCTGTTTTTT.

This clonotype came up many times. V is TRBV7-8 and J is TRBJ2-2; D perhaps matches TRBD2 (5 bases). The CDR3 is 15 amino acids. The germline gives CDR1 SGHVS, CDR2 FQNEAQ. The V gene lost 5 bases and the J gene lost 6 bases, with 16 bases spanning the gap. Written as DNA, the CDR3 is TGTGCCAGCAGCCCCATTCGGGGTACCTCCGGGGAGCTGTTTTTT. Its protein product is CASSPIRGTSGELFF.

This clonotype was detected only a few times. The chain combines TRBV27 with TRBJ1-2, with 8 bases matching TRBD1. After removal of 5 bases from V and 4 bases from J, the junction contained 6 bases not matched to a gene. The CDR3 runs to 14 residues. Germline V gene data show CDR1 as MNHEY and CDR2 as SMNVEV (reference sequence). As DNA, the CDR3 is TGTGCCAGCAGTGGACAGGGCTTGAGCTATGGCTACACCTTC. It encodes CASSGQGLSYGYTF.

This clonotype has only a few counts. V and J are TRBV6-1 and TRBJ1-2; D uncertain. V shed 3 bases and J shed 5 bases, with 16 bases lying between them. CDR3 length equals 15 residues. In germline, CDR1 is MNHNS, CDR2 SASEGT. The DNA for the CDR3 is TGTGCCAGCAGTGACCGACAACTGGAGGGTTATGGCTACACCTTC. Amino acid sequence: CASSDRQLEGYGYTF.

The rearrangement joins TRBV11-1 to TRBJ1-2, with D perhaps TRBD1 (5 bases). V was trimmed by 8 bases and J by 6 bases, leaving 19 bases between them. There are 14 residues in the CDR3. Germline V gene lookup returns CDR1 SGHAT and CDR2 FQDESV (reference sequence). DNA of the CDR3: TGTGCCAGCTCCGCTTGGGGGGTACGCGATGGCTACACCTTC. It translates to CASSAWGVRDGYTF.

This clonotype appeared a few times. The chain has TRBV11-2 and TRBJ1-5; D is uncertain. The CDR3 consists of 14 residues. Germline V gene data show CDR1 as SGHAT and CDR2 as FQNNGV. Trimming cost V 2 bases and J 4 bases, with 9 bases left between them. Here the CDR3 reads CASSLYSTNQPQHF. CDR3 nucleotides: TGTGCCAGCAGCTTATACAGCACTAATCAGCCCCAGCATTTT.

V and J are TRBV27 and TRBJ2-3, with D perhaps TRBD1 (5 bases). Trimming left V 7 bases short and J 2 bases short, with 19 bases between. The CDR3 is 16 amino acids. Germline lookup yields CDR1 MNHEY and CDR2 SMNVEV (reference sequence). The CDR3 spells CASTTFTGATTDTQYF. CDR3 in DNA: TGTGCCAGCACTACTTTTACAGGAGCGACCACAGATACGCAGTATTTT.

This clonotype turned up a few times. J is TRBJ2-4 and V is TRBV4-1; TRBD1 matches at 7 bases. V shed 0 bases and J 6 bases; nucleotides not matched to a gene: 5. Germline assignment: CDR1 MGHRA and CDR2 YSYEKL. The CDR3 totals 15 residues. The CDR3 nucleotides are TGCGCCAGCAGCCAAGATAGGGCAGGGGGAAACATTCAGTACTTC. Encoded protein: CASSQDRAGGNIQYF.

The chain recombines TRBV12-5 with TRBJ2-2; 9 nucleotides line up with TRBD1. CDR1 is LGHNT and CDR2 is FRNRAP in the germline V gene. The J segment lost 6 bases and the V segment lost 7 bases, leaving 9 bases of the junction unmatched. This CDR3 is 15 amino acids long. CDR3 amino acids: CASDHSGTGSGELFF. In DNA, the CDR3 is TGTGCTAGTGATCATTCCGGGACAGGGTCCGGGGAGCTGTTTTTT.

V is TRBV7-9 and J is TRBJ2-7; D not certain. Germline V CDR1 and CDR2: SEHNR, FQNEAQ (reference sequence). V was clipped by 4 bases and J by 2 bases, with 12 bases between them. The CDR3 runs to 14 residues. The CDR3 nucleotides are TGTGCCAGCAGCTCCGACCGCTCTCCCTACGAGCAGTACTTC. Protein: CASSSDRSPYEQYF.

The chain is built from TRBV7-2 and TRBJ1-2; D is perhaps TRBD1 (5 bases). Trimming took 5 bases from V and 2 from J, leaving 15 bases between them. Germline-derived CDR1 and CDR2 are SGHTA and FQGNSA. This CDR3 comprises 15 residues. The CDR3 bases are TGTGCCAGCAGCCTCCCGGGACGGAGAAACTATGGCTACACCTTC. Protein product: CASSLPGRRNYGYTF.

The chain has TRBV6-5 and TRBJ2-5; D is perhaps TRBD1 (6 bases). V lost 2 bases and J 7 bases, leaving 11 bases between the germline ends. In germline, CDR1 is MNHEY, CDR2 SVGAGI. The CDR3 consists of 13 residues. The CDR3 here is CASSYNRAGTQYF. For the CDR3, the DNA is TGTGCCAGCAGTTACAACAGGGCGGGGACCCAGTACTTC.

The chain combines TRBV19 with TRBJ1-3; D gene unclear. Trimming pared 5 bases from V and 2 bases from J, leaving 10 bases between. Per the germline V gene, CDR1 is LNHDA and CDR2 is SQIVND (reference sequence). The CDR3 spans 14 residues. The CDR3: CASSYGSAGNTIYF. The CDR3 DNA is TGTGCCAGTAGTTACGGGTCGGCTGGAAACACCATATATTTT. The entire variable domain, with the rest obtained from reference TRBV19 and TRBJ1-3, is as follows: DGGITQSPKYLFRKEGQNVTLSCEQNLNHDAMYWYRQDPGQGLRLIYYSQIVNDFQKGDIAEGYSVSREKKESFPLTVTSAQKNPTAFYLCASSYGSAGNTIYFGEGSWLTVV.

The table lists this clonotype with a few counts. The chain carries TRBV29-1 and TRBJ2-1; 8 positions agree with TRBD1. The CDR3 consists of 15 residues. Germline V gene data show CDR1 as SQVTM and CDR2 as ANQGSEA. J gave up 4 bases and V 0 bases, and 5 bases lay outside the gene matches. The CDR3: CSVEDDRGNYNEQFF. CDR3 sequence (DNA): TGCAGCGTTGAAGACGACAGGGGAAATTACAATGAGCAGTTCTTC.

The V and J genes are TRBV9 and TRBJ1-2; 10 bases fit TRBD1. Germline-derived CDR1 and CDR2 are SGDLS and YYNGEE. This CDR3 contains 16 residues. V gave up 3 bases and J gave up 5 bases; unmatched junction bases: 10. Here the CDR3 reads CASSEGQGFPGYGYTF. CDR3 in DNA: TGTGCCAGCAGCGAGGGACAGGGGTTCCCAGGATATGGCTACACCTTC.

CDR3: CASSFGQGASSEQYV. The CDR3 bases are TGTGCCAGCAGTTTCGGCCAGGGGGCTTCAAGCGAGCAGTACGTC. The chain couples TRBV28 to TRBJ2-7; 8 bases line up with TRBD1. The CDR3 runs 15 residues. Germline V gene lookup returns CDR1 MDHEN and CDR2 SYDVKM. After removal of 3 bases from V and 6 bases from J, the junction contained 10 bases not matched to a gene.

In the case of this clonotype: Germline is not matched at one junction end, which may reflect a read error. This chain joins TRBV6-5 and TRBJ2-2, with 7 bases aligning to TRBD1. The CDR3 is 17 residues long. The germline gives CDR1 MNHEY, CDR2 SVGAGI. CDR3 nucleotide sequence: TGTGTCAGCAGGAATGACAGGGTAAACGCGAACACCGGGGAGCTGTTTTTT. Translated: CVSRNDRVNANTGELFF.

This clonotype has at least ten counts. V and J are TRBV6-2 or TRBV6-3 and TRBJ2-1, with 7 bases that match TRBD1. There are 14 residues in the CDR3. Germline lookup yields CDR1 MNHEY and CDR2 SVGEGT. Germline trimming cut 5 bases from V and 6 bases from J; bases unmatched to any gene: 7. Here the CDR3 DNA reads TGTGCCAGCAGTCTACAGGGGCCCCTCAATGAGCAGTTCTTC. Its protein is CASSLQGPLNEQFF.

The V and J genes are TRBV7-3 and TRBJ2-6; D tentatively fits TRBD1 or TRBD2 (5 bases each). Germline CDR1 SGHTA, CDR2 FQGTGA. CDR3 length equals 18 residues. V was clipped by 6 bases and J by 0 bases, with 18 bases between them. This CDR3 is CASSYSGTPYSGANVLTF. The CDR3 DNA reads as TGTGCCAGCAGTTATTCCGGGACGCCTTACTCTGGGGCCAACGTCCTGACTTTC.

On this clonotype itself: The germline gene is not matched at one end of the junction; a read error may be the cause. This chain joins TRBV27 and TRBJ1-2, with 12 positions matching TRBD1. Germline loops: CDR1 MNHEY, CDR2 SMNVEV (reference sequence). CDR3 length: 18 residues. The CDR3, as DNA: TGTGCCAGCAGTTTATCCGGGACAGGGGGCGTGGGCAACTATGACTACACCTTC. Its protein is CASSLSGTGGVGNYDYTF.

In its sample, this clonotype was seen a few times. This chain joins TRBV7-6 and TRBJ2-3; TRBD2 might be the D (5 bases). With 5 bases removed from V and 5 bases from J, the gap between germline ends came to 17 bases. The germline gives CDR1 SGHVS, CDR2 FNYEAQ. There are 15 residues in the CDR3. The CDR3 spells CASSPSLDGEDTQYF. In nucleotides, the CDR3 is TGTGCCAGCAGCCCCTCGCTGGACGGGGAAGATACGCAGTATTTT.